A single sample gave rise to the 17 T cell receptor beta chains below, sequenced in a study of T cell responses to AZD1222 COVID-19 vaccine. Profiling relied on immunoSEQ multiplex PCR, and the TCRdb table lists in-frame clones only, not all of them. The repertoire holds 250,000 or so clones, over 90% seen once, with 0.55% in the top ten. Sequenced here: peripheral blood, sampled on day 0 of AZD1222 vaccination. The receptors were sampled from an adult in good health.

V is TRBV28 and J is TRBJ2-7; D is perhaps TRBD2 (6 bases). The CDR3 has 15 residues. Trimming cost V 8 bases and J 3 bases, with 20 bases left between them. Germline CDR1 reads MDHEN; CDR2 reads SYDVKM. CDR3 loop: CASHSGGPDGYEQYF. DNA of the CDR3: TGTGCCAGCCACTCCGGAGGGCCAGACGGCTACGAGCAGTACTTC.

This clone was seen only once. The chain's CDR3 is CSVEDRGGAGAYEQYF. The CDR3 nucleotides read TGCAGCGTTGAAGATCGAGGGGGCGCTGGGGCCTACGAGCAGTACTTC. This chain connects TRBV29-1 to TRBJ2-7; TRBD1 matches 7 bases. CDR3 length equals 16 residues. Germline lookup yields CDR1 SQVTM and CDR2 ANQGSEA. J gave up 2 bases and V 0 bases, and 10 bases lay outside the gene matches.

J is TRBJ1-1 and V is TRBV3-1 (or the pseudogene TRBV3-2); no definite D call. The CDR3 sequence is 11 residues long. Germline V gives CDR1 LGHDT, CDR2 YNNKEL (reference sequence). V lost 4 bases and J 8 bases, leaving 8 bases between the germline ends. The CDR3 bases are TGTGCCAGCAGCCCCGGTTGGGAAGCTTTCTTT. As protein: CASSPGWEAFF.

The CDR3: CASSYAGGPSTGELFF. The DNA for the CDR3 is TGTGCCAGCAGCTACGCGGGGGGGCCAAGTACCGGGGAGCTGTTTTTT. V and J are TRBV7-3 and TRBJ2-2; TRBD2 matches at 9 bases. This CDR3 region has 16 residues. V was clipped by 4 bases and J by 5 bases; unmatched bases: 8. Germline CDR1 SGHTA, CDR2 FQGTGA.

This clone has only a few counts. The genes are TRBV5-8 and TRBJ2-7; D uncertain. The CDR3 sequence is 13 residues long. V was clipped by 0 bases and J by 4 bases, with 8 bases between them. The germline gives CDR1 SGHTS, CDR2 YDEGEE. Written as DNA, the CDR3 is TGTGCCAGCAGCTTGGGACATAATTACGAGCAGTACTTC. This translates into CASSLGHNYEQYF.

J is TRBJ1-5 and V is TRBV6-2 or TRBV6-3, with a weak D call TRBD1 (5 bases). From germline, CDR1 is MNHEY and CDR2 SVGEGT. Trimming shortened V by 6 bases and J by 11 bases, and 11 bases separated the two germline ends. CDR3 length: 11 residues. CDR3 in amino acids: CASSQGRAQHF. CDR3 coding DNA: TGTGCCAGCAGCCAGGGAAGGGCCCAGCATTTT.

J is TRBJ2-1 and V is TRBV3-1 (or the pseudogene TRBV3-2), with a weak D call TRBD1 (5 bases). CDR1 and CDR2 (germline): LGHDT, YNNKEL (reference sequence). Trimming cost V 3 bases and J 3 bases, with 9 bases left between them. The CDR3 is 14 amino acids. CDR3 in DNA: TGTGCCAGCAGCCATAAGACAGTCTACAATGAGCAGTTCTTC. This gives the protein CASSHKTVYNEQFF.

The chain is built from TRBV28 and TRBJ1-4; D gene unclear. This CDR3 region has 14 residues. Trimming stripped 4 bases from V and 6 bases from J, with 12 bases between. CDR1 is MDHEN and CDR2 is SYDVKM in the germline V gene. The CDR3 spells CASSSGQLDEKLFF. CDR3 in DNA: TGTGCCAGCAGTTCCGGTCAGCTGGATGAAAAACTGTTTTTT. The full variable domain, rest sourced from reference TRBV28 and TRBJ1-4, is DVKVTQSSRYLVKRTGEKVFLECVQDMDHENMFWYRQDPGLGLRLIYFSYDVKMKEKGDIPEGYSVSREKKERFSLILESASTNQTSMYLCASSSGQLDEKLFFGSGTQLSVL.

The rearrangement joins TRBV6-5 to TRBJ1-1; 7 nucleotides agree with TRBD1. The V gene's germline CDR1 is MNHEY and CDR2 SVGAGI. After removal of 6 bases from V and 0 bases from J, the junction contained 4 bases not matched to a gene. CDR3 length: 14 amino acids. The CDR3 sequence is CASSRGGLNTEAFF. The CDR3 region has the DNA TGTGCCAGCAGCCGAGGGGGCCTGAACACTGAAGCTTTCTTT.

The CDR3 DNA reads TGTGCCAGCCACCCTTACTGGCATAGCAATCAGCCCCAGCATTTT. Its protein is CASHPYWHSNQPQHF. This chain links TRBV19 with TRBJ1-5; D not certain. V was trimmed by 9 bases and J by 0 bases, leaving 15 bases between them. The CDR3 sequence is 15 residues long. The germline gives CDR1 LNHDA, CDR2 SQIVND (reference sequence). The full variable domain, completed using reference TRBV19 and TRBJ1-5, is DGGITQSPKYLFRKEGQNVTLSCEQNLNHDAMYWYRQDPGQGLRLIYYSQIVNDFQKGDIAEGYSVSREKKESFPLTVTSAQKNPTAFYLCASHPYWHSNQPQHFGDGTRLSIL.

V usage is TRBV7-9 and J usage is TRBJ2-7; 12 bases are shared with TRBD1. The ends lost 5 bases at V and 5 bases at J; junction bases unmatched: 7. This CDR3 region has 15 residues. The V gene's germline CDR1 is SEHNR and CDR2 FQNEAQ (reference sequence). The DNA for the CDR3 is TGTGCCAGCAGCGCTGCCGGGACAGGGGGCCACGAGCAGTACTTC. It encodes CASSAAGTGGHEQYF.

This clone was detected once. The rearrangement uses TRBV25-1 and TRBJ2-2; 8 bases match TRBD1. The CDR3 length is 14 residues. From germline, CDR1 is MGHDK and CDR2 SYGVNS. Unmatched junction bases numbered 4, after V lost 6 bases and J lost 4 bases. This chain's CDR3 is CASSRTGRTGELFF. Here the CDR3 DNA reads TGTGCCAGCAGCCGGACAGGGCGCACCGGGGAGCTGTTTTTT.

V and J are TRBV5-6 and TRBJ1-1, with D possibly being TRBD1 (5 bases). V lost 4 bases, J lost 1 base, and 11 bases lay in between. CDR3 size: 14 residues. Looked up from germline, CDR1 is SGHDT and CDR2 is YYEEEE. CDR3 sequence: CASSTHGGNTEAFF. The CDR3 DNA reads TGTGCCAGCAGCACCCACGGGGGGAACACTGAAGCTTTCTTT.

The V and J genes are TRBV9 and TRBJ2-2; TRBD1 matches at 7 bases. V gave up 4 bases and J gave up 6 bases; unmatched junction bases: 6. This CDR3 is built from 14 residues. The V gene's germline CDR1 is SGDLS and CDR2 YYNGEE. CDR3: CASSQQGIAGELFF. The DNA for the CDR3 is TGTGCCAGCAGCCAACAGGGGATCGCCGGGGAGCTGTTTTTT. Variable domain in full (rest from reference TRBV9 and TRBJ2-2): DSGVTQTPKHLITATGQRVTLRCSPRSGDLSVYWYQQSLDQGLQFLIQYYNGEERAKGNILERFSAQQFPDLHSELNLSSLELGDSALYFCASSQQGIAGELFFGEGSRLTVL.

This chain uses TRBV28 with TRBJ1-4; TRBD1 might be the D (6 bases). The CDR3 is 15 amino acids. Per the germline V gene, CDR1 is MDHEN and CDR2 is SYDVKM. Trimming removed 4 bases at V and 2 bases at J, with 11 bases between. The CDR3 reads CASSSGGQTNEKLFF. As DNA, the CDR3 is TGTGCCAGCAGTTCTGGGGGGCAGACTAATGAAAAACTGTTTTTT.

This chain joins TRBV2 and TRBJ2-3; TRBD2 is a possible D gene (6 bases). Germline V CDR1 and CDR2: SNHLY, FYNNEI. The CDR3 is made up of 13 amino acids. V lost 7 bases and J 6 bases, leaving 14 bases between the germline ends. CDR3 in DNA: TGTGCCAGCACCTCAGCGGGCGGGGATACGCAGTATTTT. Its protein product is CASTSAGGDTQYF.

The chain combines TRBV2 with TRBJ2-1; 11 bases fit TRBD2. The germline CDR1 and CDR2 sequences are SNHLY and FYNNEI. The CDR3 has 15 amino acids. Unmatched junction bases numbered 4, after V lost 7 bases and J lost 2 bases. Here the CDR3 DNA reads TGTGCCAGCACTATGGGACTAGCGGCCTACAATGAGCAGTTCTTC. Its translation: CASTMGLAAYNEQFF.